This TCR beta chain was documented in a study of blood T cell repertoires in COVID-19. Clones were sequenced by immunoSEQ multiplex PCR, and TCRdb holds only the in-frame ones, with some missing. The table lists around 220,000 clones, 80% of them singletons. Germline V CDR1 and CDR2: LGHDT, YNNKEL (reference sequence). The CDR3 contains 14 residues. The germline V and J ends were trimmed by 5 bases and 0 bases, with 8 bases remaining between them. The TCR comes from a human donor in a cohort sampled during active COVID-19. The V and J genes are TRBV3-1 (or the pseudogene TRBV3-2) and TRBJ1-5, with D possibly being TRBD1 (5 bases). Sequenced material: peripheral blood. CDR3 bases: TGTGCCAGCAGCGGGGCGTATAGCAATCAGCCCCAGCATTTT. Its protein product is CASSGAYSNQPQHF.